These T cell receptor beta chains were read from a single sample in a study of regulatory T cells in long-lasting Graves disease. TCRdb re-analysed the multiplex PCR reads in MiXCR, keeping a single row per CDR3 protein. This repertoire shows over 300,000 distinct CDR3 sequences, about 19% found once; its top ten account for just under 30%. Sequenced here: peripheral blood mononuclear cells (PBMCs), sampled when the disease was refractory, from a patient treated with antithyroid drugs. These receptors all stem from a female donor with Graves disease. The CDR3 runs from the conserved cysteine through the conserved F or W. The D gene is left open where the match is weak. Clone size appears in some rows only: once, few, many, or a class for an expanded clone.

v_gene	d_gene	abundance	j_gene	CDR3nt	CDR3aa
TRBV19	NA	few	TRBJ1-1	TGTGCCAGTAGTTCCGCAGGGGATTTGAACACTGAAGCTTTCTTT	CASSSAGDLNTEAFF
TRBV20-1	NA	NA	TRBJ2-7	TGCAGTGCTAGAGATCTCGGAGAGTCCTCCTACGAGCAGTACTTC	CSARDLGESSYEQYF
TRBV2	NA	few	TRBJ2-1	TGTGCCAGCAGTGACGGAAGCTACAATGAGCAGTTCTTC	CASSDGSYNEQFF
TRBV27	TRBD1	few	TRBJ2-7	TGTGCCAGCAGTTCTTTGGACAGGGGCTACGAGCAGTACTTC	CASSSLDRGYEQYF
TRBV5-6	TRBD1	few	TRBJ2-7	TGTGCCAGCAGCTTGGGGGACAGGGTCCACGAGCAGTACTTC	CASSLGDRVHEQYF
TRBV6-2/TRBV6-3	TRBD1	NA	TRBJ1-2	TGTGCCAGCACCCGCGACAGGGAAAACTGTGGCTACACCTTC	CASTRDRENCGYTF
TRBV12-3/TRBV12-4	NA	many	TRBJ1-5	TGTGCCAGCAGCAAGTATGGGTTTAGCAATCAGCCCCAGCATTTT	CASSKYGFSNQPQHF
TRBV6-1	TRBD1	NA	TRBJ1-4	TGTGCCAGCACCGACAGGGTGGGTGAAAAACTGTTTTTT	CASTDRVGEKLFF
TRBV28	TRBD1	many	TRBJ2-7	TGTGCCAGCAGTCCCTCGACGGGACAGGGTTACTACGAGCAGTACTTC	CASSPSTGQGYYEQYF
TRBV6-1	TRBD2	few	TRBJ2-5	TGTGCCAGCAGAACTAGCGGGGGGGCCGGAGAGACCCAGTACTTC	CASRTSGGAGETQYF
TRBV20-1	NA	few	TRBJ2-4	TGCAGTGCTGCGACTGACGCCAAAAACATTCAGTACTTC	CSAATDAKNIQYF
TRBV27	NA	many	TRBJ1-1	TGTGCCAGCAGCATTAGGGCCAATGGGCTCACTGAAGCTTTCTTT	CASSIRANGLTEAFF
TRBV6-2/TRBV6-3	NA	NA	TRBJ1-3	TGTGCCAGCAGTTACTCCGACAGCTCTGGAAACACCACATATTTT	CASSYSDSSGNTTYF
TRBV27	TRBD1	NA	TRBJ2-5	TGTGCCAGCAGGGGGGGGACAGGGCCGGGGGAGACCCAGTACTTC	CASRGGTGPGETQYF
TRBV19	TRBD1	few	TRBJ2-7	TGTGCCAGTAGAGACAGGGAATTTCACGAGCAGTACTTC	CASRDREFHEQYF
TRBV20-1	NA	NA	TRBJ1-2	TGCAGTGCTAGAGATCAGGATTTCGTTGCAGGGCCGAACTATGGCTACACCTTC	CSARDQDFVAGPNYGYTF
TRBV7-2	TRBD2	many	TRBJ2-2	TGTGCCAGCAAGGAGGGAGGGTATACCGGGGAGCTGTTTTTT	CASKEGGYTGELFF
TRBV11-3	TRBD1	many	TRBJ1-1	TGTGCCAGCAGACCAGGGGGCGCCGCTGAAGCTTTCTTT	CASRPGGAAEAFF
TRBV11-2	NA	few	TRBJ1-1	TGTGCCAGCAGCTTAGACTGGACACTTGAAGCTTTCTTT	CASSLDWTLEAFF
TRBV20-1	NA	few	TRBJ1-1	TGCAGTGCTGGGGCCCTCCGTCGGGTATGGAACACTGAAGCTTTCTTT	CSAGALRRVWNTEAFF
TRBV4-1	NA	NA	TRBJ2-5	TGCGCCAGCAGCCAACTTGGGGGGCTGGAGACCCAGTACTTC	CASSQLGGLETQYF
TRBV30	TRBD2	NA	TRBJ2-7	TGTGCCTGGAGTGTAGGGACTACCAGCTCCTACGAGCAGTACTTC	CAWSVGTTSSYEQYF
TRBV11-2	NA	many	TRBJ2-7	TGTGCCAGCAGCCAAGGTCGTGGGGTAGGGAGGTCGGAGGAGCAGTACTTC	CASSQGRGVGRSEEQYF
TRBV12-5	TRBD1	many	TRBJ2-5	TGTGCTAGTGGCACGGACAGGGCGGAGACCCAGTACTTC	CASGTDRAETQYF
TRBV7-9	NA	many	TRBJ2-5	TGTGCCAGCAGCGTAGGGCAGGGTCCAACGAAGACCCAGTACTTC	CASSVGQGPTKTQYF
TRBV27	NA	many	TRBJ1-5	TGTGCCAGCAGTTACAATCAGCCCCAGCATTTT	CASSYNQPQHF
TRBV10-2	TRBD2	NA	TRBJ2-7	TGCGCCAGCACGGCCAGCGGGGTTTCCTACGAGCAGTACTTC	CASTASGVSYEQYF
TRBV15	NA	many	TRBJ2-2	TGTGCCACCAGCAGAGAACCCCAGGGGGAGCTGTTTTTT	CATSREPQGELFF
TRBV2	NA	many	TRBJ2-7	TGTGCCAGCAGTGATGGGACCGTCCGTTCCTACGAGCAGTACTTC	CASSDGTVRSYEQYF
TRBV30	NA	many	TRBJ2-5	TGTGCCTGGAGTGTACCCGGAGGGGCCCAAGAGACCCAGTACTTC	CAWSVPGGAQETQYF
TRBV12-3/TRBV12-4	TRBD1	many	TRBJ1-2	TGTGCCAGCAGTTTGTTCGTGGGACAGGGGCATAGCTATGGCTACACCTTC	CASSLFVGQGHSYGYTF
TRBV30	NA	NA	TRBJ1-1	TGTGCCTGGAGTGTGTGGGGGCTGAACACTGAAGCTTTCTTT	CAWSVWGLNTEAFF
TRBV19	TRBD1	NA	TRBJ1-5	TGTGCCAGTATCAGAAGGACAGGGGTTAGTCAGCCCCAGCATTTT	CASIRRTGVSQPQHF
TRBV30	NA	few	TRBJ1-1	TGTGCCTGGGACAGGAACACTGAAGCTTTCTTT	CAWDRNTEAFF
TRBV13	NA	many	TRBJ1-1	TGTGCCAGCAGCTTAGATGGTGACCGGAGAACTGAAGCTTTCTTT	CASSLDGDRRTEAFF
TRBV7-2	NA	few	TRBJ2-5	TGTGCCAGCAGCCGTATGATTCAAGAGACCCAGTACTTC	CASSRMIQETQYF
TRBV5-1	NA	NA	TRBJ2-7	TGCGCCAGCAGCTTGGAGGAGATTTACTACGAGCAGTACTTC	CASSLEEIYYEQYF
TRBV6-1	NA	many	TRBJ2-7	TGTGCCAGCTCTGAGGGCCCCACCTACGAGCAGTACTTC	CASSEGPTYEQYF
TRBV5-4	TRBD1	many	TRBJ2-5	TGTGCCAGCAGCTTCAACAGGGGGTACCAAGAGACCCAGTACTTC	CASSFNRGYQETQYF